This TCR beta chain was sequenced in a study of blood T cells in healthy people across ages. The use of a sample-barcoded 5' primer and a J-beta primer mix characterized a second PCR of roughly 6 to 11 cycles. TCRdb reprocessed the 5' RACE reads via MiXCR and lists one record per CDR3 protein. The sample consists of hundreds of thousands of distinct CDR3 sequences, around a quarter of them appearing once. Roughly 10 milliliters of peripheral blood were drawn from each donor. This CDR3 is built from 15 residues. Germline V gene lookup returns CDR1 SGHTA and CDR2 FQGNSA. V shed 1 base and J shed 7 bases, with 14 bases lying between them. In addition, the sample was reused for a study of T cells of mothers and their children.

The sequence was collected from a boy between 10 and 17 years old in good health. This chain connects TRBV7-2 to TRBJ2-4; D is perhaps TRBD1 (7 bases). Input material: blood. For the CDR3, the DNA is TGTGCCAGCAGCTTAGTTGTTGCAGGGGGGAACATTCAGTACTTC. Translation: CASSLVVAGGNIQYF.